This TCR beta chain appears in the sequencing data of a study of OX40 agonist ivuxolimab in advanced cancers. This CDR3 is built from 12 residues. Trimming took off 7 bases at V and 2 bases at J, with 9 bases between the two ends. CDR1 is MDHEN and CDR2 is SYDVKM in the germline V gene. Sequencing was performed with immunoSEQ multiplex PCR; in TCRdb, only in-frame clones are kept and a portion is missing. The sample shows under 65,000 clones, about 86% of them seen only once. Here the sequenced sample was CD4+ or CD8+ T cells sorted from blood, taken in a trial of the OX40 agonist ivuxolimab. This clonotype was sampled from an adult with an advanced solid tumor such as melanoma, head and neck, liver or kidney cancer. The chain carries TRBV28 and TRBJ2-7; D gene uncertain. This chain's CDR3 is CASIENTYEQYF. CDR3 nucleotides: TGTGCCAGCATTGAGAACACCTACGAGCAGTACTTC.